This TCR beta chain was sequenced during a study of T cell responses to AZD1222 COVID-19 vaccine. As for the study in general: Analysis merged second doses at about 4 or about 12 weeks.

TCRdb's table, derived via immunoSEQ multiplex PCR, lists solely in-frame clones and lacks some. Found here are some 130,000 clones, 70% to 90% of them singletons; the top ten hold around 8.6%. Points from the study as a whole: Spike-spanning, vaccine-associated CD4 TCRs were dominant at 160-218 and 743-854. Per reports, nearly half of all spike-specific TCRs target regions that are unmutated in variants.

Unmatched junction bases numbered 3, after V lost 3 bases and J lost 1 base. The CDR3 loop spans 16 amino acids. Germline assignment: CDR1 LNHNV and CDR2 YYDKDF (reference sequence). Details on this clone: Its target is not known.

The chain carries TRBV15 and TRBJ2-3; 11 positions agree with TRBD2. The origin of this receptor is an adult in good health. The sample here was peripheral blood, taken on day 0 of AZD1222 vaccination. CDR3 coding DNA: TGTGCCACCAGCAGGCAGACTAGCGGGGGCACAGATACGCAGTATTTT. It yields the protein CATSRQTSGGTDTQYF. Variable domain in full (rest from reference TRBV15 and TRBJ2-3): DAMVIQNPRYQVTQFGKPVTLSCSQTLNHNVMYWYQQKSSQAPKLLFHYYDKDFNNEADTPDNFQSRRPNTSFCFLDIRSPGLGDTAMYLCATSRQTSGGTDTQYFGPGTRLTVL.